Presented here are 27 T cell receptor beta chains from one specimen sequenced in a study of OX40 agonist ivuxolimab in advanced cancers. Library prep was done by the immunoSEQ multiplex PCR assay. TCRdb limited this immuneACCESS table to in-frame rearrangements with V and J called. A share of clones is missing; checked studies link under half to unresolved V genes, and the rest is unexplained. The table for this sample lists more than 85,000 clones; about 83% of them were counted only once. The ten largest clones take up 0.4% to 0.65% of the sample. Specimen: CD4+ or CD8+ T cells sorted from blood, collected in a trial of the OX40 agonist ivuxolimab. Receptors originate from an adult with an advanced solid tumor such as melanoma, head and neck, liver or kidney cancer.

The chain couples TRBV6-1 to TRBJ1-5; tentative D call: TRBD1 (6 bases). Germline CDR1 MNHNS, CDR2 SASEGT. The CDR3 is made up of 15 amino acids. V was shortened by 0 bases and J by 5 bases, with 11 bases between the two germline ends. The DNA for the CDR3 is TGTGCCAGCAGTGAAGCAGGGACAAGTTATCAGCCCCAGCATTTT. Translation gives CASSEAGTSYQPQHF.

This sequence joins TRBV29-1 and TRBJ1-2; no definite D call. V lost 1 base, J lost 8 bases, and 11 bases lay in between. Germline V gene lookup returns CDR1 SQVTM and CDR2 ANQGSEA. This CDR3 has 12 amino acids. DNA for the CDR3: TGCAGCGTTGAAGGCGGGAAGAGGGGCTACACCTTC. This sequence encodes CSVEGGKRGYTF.

The CDR3 protein is CASSSTGVGGYTF. CDR3 nucleotide sequence: TGTGCCAGCAGCTCGACAGGGGTGGGAGGCTACACCTTC. The chain recombines TRBV7-3 with TRBJ1-2; 8 nucleotides agree with TRBD1. CDR3 length: 13 amino acids. Germline V CDR1 and CDR2: SGHTA, FQGTGA. Trimming took 4 bases from V and 8 from J; bases not matched to a gene: 6.

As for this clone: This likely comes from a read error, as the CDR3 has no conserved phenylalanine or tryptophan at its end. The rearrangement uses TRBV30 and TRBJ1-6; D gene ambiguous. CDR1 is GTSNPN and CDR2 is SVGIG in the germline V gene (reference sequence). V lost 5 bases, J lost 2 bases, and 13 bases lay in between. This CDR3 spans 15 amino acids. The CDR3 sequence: CAWPSGGPYNSPLHL. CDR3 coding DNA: TGTGCCTGGCCATCGGGAGGCCCCTATAATTCACCCCTCCACCTT.

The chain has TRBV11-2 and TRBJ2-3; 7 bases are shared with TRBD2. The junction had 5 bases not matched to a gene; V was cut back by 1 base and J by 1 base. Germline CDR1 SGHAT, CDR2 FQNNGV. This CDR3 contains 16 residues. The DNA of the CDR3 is TGTGCCAGCAGCTTAGTTATAACTAGCGGCACAGATACGCAGTATTTT. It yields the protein CASSLVITSGTDTQYF.

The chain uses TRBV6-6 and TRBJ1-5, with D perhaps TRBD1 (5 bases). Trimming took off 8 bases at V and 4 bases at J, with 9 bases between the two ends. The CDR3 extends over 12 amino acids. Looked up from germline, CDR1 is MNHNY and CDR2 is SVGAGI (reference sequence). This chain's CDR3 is CASGRGNQPQHF. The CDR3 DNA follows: TGTGCCAGCGGGAGGGGTAATCAGCCCCAGCATTTT.

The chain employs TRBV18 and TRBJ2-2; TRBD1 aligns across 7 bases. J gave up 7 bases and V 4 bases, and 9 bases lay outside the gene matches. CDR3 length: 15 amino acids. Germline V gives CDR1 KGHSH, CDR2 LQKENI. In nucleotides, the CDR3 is TGTGCCAGCTCACAACAGACAGGGTTATACGGGGAGCTGTTTTTT. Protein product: CASSQQTGLYGELFF.

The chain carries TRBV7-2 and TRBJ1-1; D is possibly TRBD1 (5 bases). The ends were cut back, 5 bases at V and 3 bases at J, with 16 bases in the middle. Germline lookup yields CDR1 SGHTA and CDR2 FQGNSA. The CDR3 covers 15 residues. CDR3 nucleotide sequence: TGTGCCAGCAGCCTATTCAGGGTTAGTGACACTGAAGCTTTCTTT. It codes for CASSLFRVSDTEAFF.

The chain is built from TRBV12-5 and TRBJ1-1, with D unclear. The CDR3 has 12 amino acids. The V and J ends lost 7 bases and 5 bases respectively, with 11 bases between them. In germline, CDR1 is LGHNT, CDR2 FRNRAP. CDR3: CASAVDRTEAFF. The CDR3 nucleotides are TGTGCTAGTGCCGTTGATAGGACTGAAGCTTTCTTT.

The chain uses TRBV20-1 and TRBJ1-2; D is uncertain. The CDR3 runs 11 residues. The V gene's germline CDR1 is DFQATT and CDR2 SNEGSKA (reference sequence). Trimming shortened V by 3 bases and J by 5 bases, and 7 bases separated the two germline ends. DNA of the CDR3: TGCAGTGCTAGGAATTCGTATGGCTACACCTTC. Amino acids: CSARNSYGYTF.

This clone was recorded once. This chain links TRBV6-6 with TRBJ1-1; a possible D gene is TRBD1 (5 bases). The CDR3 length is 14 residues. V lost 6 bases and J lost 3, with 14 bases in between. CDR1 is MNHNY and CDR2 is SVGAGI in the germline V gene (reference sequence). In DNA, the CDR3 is TGTGCCAGCAGGTCTCTCAGGGTAGACACTGAAGCTTTCTTT. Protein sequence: CASRSLRVDTEAFF.

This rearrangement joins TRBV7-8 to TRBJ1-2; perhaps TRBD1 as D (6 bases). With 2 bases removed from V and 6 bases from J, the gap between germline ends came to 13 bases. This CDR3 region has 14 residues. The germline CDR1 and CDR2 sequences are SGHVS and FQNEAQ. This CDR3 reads CASSLSAGADGYTF. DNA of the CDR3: TGTGCCAGCAGCTTATCCGCGGGGGCCGATGGCTACACCTTC.

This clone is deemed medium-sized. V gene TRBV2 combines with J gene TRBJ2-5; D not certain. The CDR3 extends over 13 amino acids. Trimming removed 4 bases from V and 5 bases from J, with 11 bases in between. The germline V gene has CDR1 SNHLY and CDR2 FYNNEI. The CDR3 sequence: CASSGSVGETQYF. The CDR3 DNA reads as TGTGCCAGCAGTGGATCCGTGGGTGAGACCCAGTACTTC.

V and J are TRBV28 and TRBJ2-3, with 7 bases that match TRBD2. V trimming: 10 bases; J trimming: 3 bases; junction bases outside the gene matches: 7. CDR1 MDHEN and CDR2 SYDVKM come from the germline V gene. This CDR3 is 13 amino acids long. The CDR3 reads CATLGGGTDTQYF. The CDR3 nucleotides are TGTGCCACCCTTGGGGGGGGGACAGATACGCAGTATTTT.

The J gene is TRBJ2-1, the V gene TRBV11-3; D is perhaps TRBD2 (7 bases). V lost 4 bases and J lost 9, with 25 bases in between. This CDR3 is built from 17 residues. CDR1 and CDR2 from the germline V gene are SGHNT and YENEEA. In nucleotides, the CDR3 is TGTGCCAGCAGCTCCCCGGAAGGAGGGGGGGGCAGGAGTGAGCAGTTCTTC. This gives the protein CASSSPEGGGGRSEQFF. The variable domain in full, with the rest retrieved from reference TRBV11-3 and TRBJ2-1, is EAGVVQSPRYKIIEKKQPVAFWCNPISGHNTLYWYLQNLGQGPELLIRYENEEAVDDSQLPKDRFSAERLKGVDSTLKIQPAELGDSAVYLCASSSPEGGGGRSEQFFGPGTRLTVL.

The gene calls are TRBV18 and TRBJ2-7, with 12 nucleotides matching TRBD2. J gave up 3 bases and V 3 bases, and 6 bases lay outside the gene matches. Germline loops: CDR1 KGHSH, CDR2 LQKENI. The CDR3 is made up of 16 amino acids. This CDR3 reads CASSPFGLAGSYEQYF. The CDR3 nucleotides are TGTGCCAGCTCACCGTTCGGACTAGCGGGGAGCTACGAGCAGTACTTC.

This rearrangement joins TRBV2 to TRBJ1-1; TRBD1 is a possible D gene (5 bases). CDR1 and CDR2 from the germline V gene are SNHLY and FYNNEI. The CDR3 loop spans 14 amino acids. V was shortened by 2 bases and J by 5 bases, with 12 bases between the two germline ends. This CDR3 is CASSERGVGTEAFF. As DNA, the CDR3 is TGTGCCAGCAGTGAACGGGGGGTAGGGACTGAAGCTTTCTTT.

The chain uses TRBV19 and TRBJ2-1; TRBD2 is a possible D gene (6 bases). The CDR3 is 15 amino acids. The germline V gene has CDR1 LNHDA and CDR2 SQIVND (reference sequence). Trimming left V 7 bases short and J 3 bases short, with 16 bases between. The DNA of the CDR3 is TGTGCCAGTACCTCTTTGGGGGGTTTCTACAATGAGCAGTTCTTC. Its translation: CASTSLGGFYNEQFF.

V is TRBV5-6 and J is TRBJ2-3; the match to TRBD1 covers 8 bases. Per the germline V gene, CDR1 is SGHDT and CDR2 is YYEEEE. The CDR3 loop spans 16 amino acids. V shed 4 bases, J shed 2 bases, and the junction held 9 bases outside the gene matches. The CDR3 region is CASSPFRTGLTDTQYF. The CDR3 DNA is TGTGCCAGCAGCCCCTTCAGGACAGGGCTCACAGATACGCAGTATTTT.

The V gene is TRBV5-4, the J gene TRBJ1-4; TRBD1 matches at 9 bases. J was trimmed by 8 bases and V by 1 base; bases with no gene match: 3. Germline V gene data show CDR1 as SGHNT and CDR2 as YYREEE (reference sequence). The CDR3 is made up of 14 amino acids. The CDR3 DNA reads TGTGCCAGCAGCTTGCGACAGGGGGGCGAAAAACTGTTTTTT. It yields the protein CASSLRQGGEKLFF.

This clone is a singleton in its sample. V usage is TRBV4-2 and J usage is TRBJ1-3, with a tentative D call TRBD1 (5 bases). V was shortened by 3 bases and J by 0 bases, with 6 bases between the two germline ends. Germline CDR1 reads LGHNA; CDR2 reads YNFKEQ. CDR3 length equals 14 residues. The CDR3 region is CASSQTDSGNTIYF. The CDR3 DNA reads TGTGCCAGCAGCCAGACAGACTCTGGAAACACCATATATTTT.

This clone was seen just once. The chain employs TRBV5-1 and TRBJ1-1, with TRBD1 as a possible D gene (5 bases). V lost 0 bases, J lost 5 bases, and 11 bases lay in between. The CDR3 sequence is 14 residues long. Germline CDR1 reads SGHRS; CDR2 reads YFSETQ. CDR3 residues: CASSLDLGGTEAFF. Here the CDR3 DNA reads TGCGCCAGCAGCTTGGATCTGGGGGGTACTGAAGCTTTCTTT. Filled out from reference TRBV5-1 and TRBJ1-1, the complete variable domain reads KAGVTQTPRYLIKTRGQQVTLSCSPISGHRSVSWYQQTPGQGLQFLFEYFSETQRNKGNFPGRFSGRQFSNSRSEMNVSTLELGDSALYLCASSLDLGGTEAFFGQGTRLTVV.

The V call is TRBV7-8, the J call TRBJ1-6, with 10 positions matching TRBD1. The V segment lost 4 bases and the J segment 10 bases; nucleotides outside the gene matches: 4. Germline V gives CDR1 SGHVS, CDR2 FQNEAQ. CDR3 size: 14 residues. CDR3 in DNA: TGTGCCAGCAGCTCGGGACAGGGGAGCTCACCCCTCCACTTT. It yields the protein CASSSGQGSSPLHF.

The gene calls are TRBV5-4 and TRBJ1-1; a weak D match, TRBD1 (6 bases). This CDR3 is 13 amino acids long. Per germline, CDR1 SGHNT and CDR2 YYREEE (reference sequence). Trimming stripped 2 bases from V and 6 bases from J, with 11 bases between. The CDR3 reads CASSFRGAAEAFF. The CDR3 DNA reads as TGTGCCAGCAGCTTTCGGGGGGCGGCTGAAGCTTTCTTT.

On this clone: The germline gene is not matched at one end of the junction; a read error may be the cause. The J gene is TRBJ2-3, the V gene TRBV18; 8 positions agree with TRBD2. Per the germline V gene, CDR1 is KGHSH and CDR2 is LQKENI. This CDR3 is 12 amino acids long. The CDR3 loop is CASSPPGTSGVF. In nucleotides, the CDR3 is TGTGCCAGCTCACCACCGGGGACTAGTGGGGTTTTT. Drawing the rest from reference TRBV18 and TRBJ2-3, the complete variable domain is NAGVMQNPRHLVRRRGQEARLRCSPMKGHSHVYWYRQLPEEGLKFMVYLQKENIIDESGMPKERFSAEFPKEGPSILRIQQVVRGDSAAYFCASSPPGTSGVFGPGTRLTVL.

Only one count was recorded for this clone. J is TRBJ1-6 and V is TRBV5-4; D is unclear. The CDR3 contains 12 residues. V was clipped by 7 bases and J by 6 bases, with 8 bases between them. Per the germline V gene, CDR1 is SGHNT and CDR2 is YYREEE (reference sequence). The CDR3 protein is CASGSANSPLHF. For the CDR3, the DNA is TGTGCCAGCGGTAGCGCTAATTCACCCCTCCACTTT.

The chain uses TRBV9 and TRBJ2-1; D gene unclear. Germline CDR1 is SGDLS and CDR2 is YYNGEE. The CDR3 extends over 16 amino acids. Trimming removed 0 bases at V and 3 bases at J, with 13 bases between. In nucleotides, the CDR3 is TGTGCCAGCAGCGTAGGGTACAGAAACTTCTACAATGAGCAGTTCTTC. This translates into CASSVGYRNFYNEQFF.